A selection of T cell receptor beta chains follows, all from one sample in a study of blood T cell repertoires in COVID-19. The repertoire was sequenced with immunoSEQ multiplex PCR; TCRdb's copy has only in-frame clones and lacks some. The sample contains about 110,000 clones, about three quarters of which appear only once. Source material: peripheral blood. Receptors originate from a middle-aged woman with acute or convalescent COVID-19. The CDR3 runs from the conserved cysteine through the conserved F or W. Fields, in order: CDR3 length, clone size, J gene, V gene, D gene, CDR3 protein, CDR3 DNA. The D gene is left open where the match is weak. Only some rows state a clone size, as once, few, many or a class for expanded clones.

>22|-|TRBJ2-1|TRBV21-1|-
CASSKITPPPSGGARAYNEQFF
TGTGCCAGCAGCAAAATTACCCCACCCCCTAGCGGGGGGGCCAGGGCATACAATGAGCAGTTCTTC
>13|-|TRBJ2-5|TRBV5-5|-
CASSTGPQETQYF
TGTGCCAGCAGCACTGGGCCCCAAGAGACCCAGTACTTC
>16|-|TRBJ2-5|TRBV12-5|-
CASDMPGLPYQETQYF
TGTGCTAGTGACATGCCGGGACTGCCGTACCAAGAGACCCAGTACTTC
>14|-|TRBJ2-3|TRBV15|TRBD1
CATSRDRGTDTQYF
TGTGCCACCAGTAGGGACAGGGGAACAGATACGCAGTATTTT
>16|-|TRBJ2-1|TRBV7-3|TRBD1
CASSLTAGTGYNEQFF
TGTGCCAGCAGCTTAACGGCCGGGACAGGGTACAATGAGCAGTTCTTC
>14|many|TRBJ2-2|TRBV7-3|-
CASSLTRNTGELFF
TGTGCCAGCAGCTTAACTAGGAACACCGGGGAGCTGTTTTTT
>14|-|TRBJ1-2|TRBV6-5|TRBD1
CASRKGQGNYGYTF
TGTGCCAGCAGAAAGGGACAGGGGAACTATGGCTACACCTTC
>14|-|TRBJ2-1|TRBV5-4|-
CASSPTGISNEQFF
TGTGCCAGCAGCCCGACGGGTATATCCAATGAGCAGTTCTTC
>12|-|TRBJ1-2|TRBV28|TRBD1
CASRNQGGGYTF
TGTGCCAGCAGAAATCAGGGGGGCGGCTACACCTTC
>11|-|TRBJ1-2|TRBV7-8|-
CASSPREGYTF
TGTGCCAGCAGCCCCAGGGAAGGCTACACCTTC
>14|-|TRBJ1-1|TRBV7-8|-
CASSRGGTDTEAFF
TGTGCCAGCTCCCGGGGGGGGACGGACACTGAAGCTTTCTTT
>15|many|TRBJ1-6|TRBV11-2|TRBD1
CASSLDPGGNSPLHF
TGTGCCAGCAGCTTAGATCCAGGGGGAAATTCACCCCTCCACTTT
>14|-|TRBJ2-7|TRBV7-2|TRBD1
CASSLGQGGGEQYF
TGTGCCAGCAGCCTCGGACAGGGTGGGGGCGAGCAGTACTTC
>18|-|TRBJ1-3|TRBV7-6|TRBD1
CASSLQVPGQRSGNTIYF
TGTGCCAGCAGCTTACAAGTGCCGGGACAGAGGTCTGGAAACACCATATATTTT
>14|-|TRBJ2-2|TRBV10-3|TRBD1
CAISSQGSTGELFF
TGTGCCATCAGTTCACAGGGGAGCACCGGGGAGCTGTTTTTT
>17|-|TRBJ2-3|TRBV2|-
CASMGAGASSSTDTQYF
TGTGCCAGCATGGGGGCAGGGGCCTCCTCTAGCACAGATACGCAGTATTTT
>15|few|TRBJ1-5|TRBV5-6|-
CASSPSGTQNQPQHF
TGTGCCAGCAGCCCATCCGGGACACAAAATCAGCCCCAGCATTTT
>14|-|TRBJ2-5|TRBV7-9|-
CASSYQGGKETQYF
TGTGCCAGCAGCTATCAGGGGGGAAAAGAGACCCAGTACTTC
>15|-|TRBJ1-2|TRBV14|-
CASSQDLGVGDGYTF
TGTGCCAGCAGCCAAGATCTCGGGGTCGGTGACGGCTACACCTTC
>15|many|TRBJ1-5|TRBV2|TRBD1
CASSGQGAGNQPQHF
TGTGCCAGCAGTGGACAGGGGGCCGGCAATCAGCCCCAGCATTTT
>12|few|TRBJ2-7|TRBV24-1|-
CATSPGTYEQYF
TGTGCCACCAGTCCCGGGACCTACGAGCAGTACTTC
>15|-|TRBJ2-7|TRBV28|TRBD1
CASSLAPDRTYEQYF
TGTGCCAGCAGCCTGGCCCCGGACAGGACCTACGAGCAGTACTTC
>18|-|TRBJ2-7|TRBV10-1|TRBD2
CASGSGTSGSMASYEQYF
TGCGCCAGCGGGTCCGGGACTAGCGGATCTATGGCGTCCTACGAGCAGTACTTC
>14|-|TRBJ1-2|TRBV28|-
CASSLTGENYGYTF
TGTGCCAGCAGCTTGACAGGCGAAAACTATGGCTACACCTTC
>13|many|TRBJ1-1|TRBV2|-
CASSTQGYTEAFF
TGTGCCAGCAGTACCCAGGGGTACACTGAAGCTTTCTTT
>19|-|TRBJ2-2|TRBV14|-
CASSRKKNQGNSVSGELFF
TGTGCCAGCAGCCGAAAAAAGAATCAGGGGAATTCGGTCTCCGGGGAGCTGTTTTTT
>14|-|TRBJ1-3|TRBV28|-
CASSLDISGNTIYF
TGTGCCAGCAGTTTGGACATCTCTGGAAACACCATATATTTT
>13|few|TRBJ1-2|TRBV25-1|-
CASSDQNAYGYTF
TGTGCCAGCAGTGACCAGAACGCCTATGGCTACACCTTC